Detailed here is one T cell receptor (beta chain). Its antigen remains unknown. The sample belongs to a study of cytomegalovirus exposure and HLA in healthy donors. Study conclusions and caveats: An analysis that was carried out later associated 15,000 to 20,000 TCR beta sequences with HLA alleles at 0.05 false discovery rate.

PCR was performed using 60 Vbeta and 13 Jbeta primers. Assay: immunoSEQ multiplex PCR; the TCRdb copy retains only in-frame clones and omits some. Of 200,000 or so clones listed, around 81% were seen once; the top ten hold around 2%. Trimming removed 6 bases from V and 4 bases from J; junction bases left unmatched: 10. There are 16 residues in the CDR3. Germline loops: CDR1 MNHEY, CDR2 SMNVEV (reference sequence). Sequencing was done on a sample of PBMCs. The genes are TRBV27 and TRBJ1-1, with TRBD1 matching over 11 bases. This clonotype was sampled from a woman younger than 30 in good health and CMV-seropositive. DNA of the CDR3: TGTGCCAGCAGCAGGATCCGGGGGACAGGGGGCACTGAAGCTTTCTTT. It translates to CASSRIRGTGGTEAFF.